Shown below are 5 T cell receptor beta chains from a single sample sequenced in a study of blood T cell repertoires in COVID-19. The method was immunoSEQ multiplex PCR; TCRdb's version includes in-frame clones alone and lacks a portion of them. Of roughly 290,000 clones listed, 80% to 90% are singletons. Material: PBMCs or T cells enriched from blood (not recorded which). These receptors were collected from a woman younger than 45 who had recovered from COVID-19.

The CDR3 DNA sequence: TGTGCCAGCAGCTTACGTGGACTCGGCGACTATGGCTACACCTTC. Translated, it gives CASSLRGLGDYGYTF. The gene calls are TRBV7-8 and TRBJ1-2; no definite D call. V shed 2 bases and J shed 3 bases, with 13 bases lying between them. Germline CDR1 is SGHVS and CDR2 is FQNEAQ. This CDR3 has 15 amino acids. The full variable domain, with the rest looked up from reference TRBV7-8 and TRBJ1-2, is GAGVSQSPRYKVAKRGQDVALRCDPISGHVSLFWYQQALGQGPEFLTYFQNEAQLDKSGLPSDRFFAERPEGSVSTLKIQRTQQEDSAVYLCASSLRGLGDYGYTFGSGTRLTVV.

Notes on this clone: Being one base from a much bigger clone, this may be a read error. This same CDR3 is encoded by further DNA sequences in the sample. The genes are TRBV9 and TRBJ2-1; 10 bases fit TRBD2. The CDR3 is 15 residues long. The V gene end was trimmed by 3 bases and the J gene end by 0 bases; junction bases not matched to a gene: 0. CDR1 is SGDLS and CDR2 is YYNGEE in the germline V gene. The CDR3 DNA is TGTGCCAGCAGCGCTAGCGGGAGCTCCTACAATGAGCAGTTCTTC. Translation gives CASSASGSSYNEQFF.

The rearrangement joins TRBV3-1 (or the pseudogene TRBV3-2) to TRBJ1-2, with 8 bases identical to TRBD1. Germline V CDR1 and CDR2: LGHDT, YNNKEL (reference sequence). V shed 7 bases, J shed 8 bases, and the junction held 12 bases outside the gene matches. The CDR3 consists of 14 residues. The DNA of the CDR3 is TGTGCCAGCACCCCTCTCCAAACAGGGGGAGGCTACACCTTC. Translating gives CASTPLQTGGGYTF.

The chain uses TRBV3-1 (or the pseudogene TRBV3-2) and TRBJ1-6; TRBD1 agrees at 8 bases. This CDR3 contains 16 residues. Trimming removed 6 bases from V and 7 bases from J; junction bases left unmatched: 11. Germline CDR1 LGHDT, CDR2 YNNKEL (reference sequence). The CDR3: CASRPWDRQLNSPLHF. CDR3 DNA: TGTGCCAGCAGACCTTGGGACAGGCAACTAAATTCACCCCTCCACTTT.

The chain carries TRBV30 and TRBJ2-3; TRBD2 aligns across 8 bases. Trimming removed 1 base from V and 4 bases from J; junction bases left unmatched: 1. Germline CDR1 is GTSNPN and CDR2 is SVGIG (reference sequence). CDR3 length equals 13 residues. For the CDR3, the DNA is TGTGCCTGGAGTGCACTAGCGGCAGATACGCAGTATTTT. Its protein product is CAWSALAADTQYF.